The 11 T cell receptor beta chains below all came from one sample that was sequenced in a study of identical twins. TCRdb reprocessed the 5' RACE reads with MiXCR, giving one entry per CDR3 protein. The sample has some 1,700,000 distinct CDR3 sequences; under 35% are singletons. Sequenced material: cord blood. The receptors were gathered from a newborn girl in good health.

This clonotype was found a few times. V and J are TRBV20-1 and TRBJ2-3, with D perhaps matching TRBD2 (6 bases). Germline values: CDR1 DFQATT, CDR2 SNEGSKA (reference sequence). This CDR3 comprises 15 residues. The V end lost 3 bases, the J end lost 3 bases, and 16 bases lay between the germline ends. The CDR3 here is CSARVAKGRTDTQYF. The CDR3 coding sequence is TGCAGTGCTAGGGTAGCGAAGGGGAGGACAGATACGCAGTATTTT.

Ten or more counts support this clonotype. CDR3 DNA sequence: TGTGCCAGCAGCCAAGTGTTCAGGGACGAGAACGAGCAGTACTTC. Translating it yields CASSQVFRDENEQYF. This rearrangement joins TRBV3-1 to TRBJ2-7; D may correspond to TRBD1 or TRBD2 (5 bases each). Between the trimmed V and J ends, which lost 1 base and 5 bases, there was a span of 15 bases. Germline-derived CDR1 and CDR2 are LGHDT and YNNKEL (reference sequence). This CDR3 spans 15 amino acids.

This chain connects TRBV6-5 to TRBJ2-2; 8 nucleotides match TRBD2. V shed 2 bases and J 0 bases; nucleotides not matched to a gene: 2. The CDR3 is 16 residues long. Germline CDR1 is MNHEY and CDR2 is SVGAGI. CDR3 nucleotide sequence: TGTGCCAGCAGTTACGGAGCGGGAGCGAACACCGGGGAGCTGTTTTTT. It translates to CASSYGAGANTGELFF.

The sample holds many counts of this clonotype. This chain links TRBV3-1 with TRBJ2-7, with D unresolved. Germline CDR1 LGHDT, CDR2 YNNKEL (reference sequence). V lost 2 bases and J lost 5, with 4 bases in between. CDR3 size: 11 residues. The CDR3 bases are TGTGCCAGCAGCCAACAGGACGAGCAGTACTTC. This translates into CASSQQDEQYF.

This clonotype was found a few times. This sequence joins TRBV12-3 or TRBV12-4 and TRBJ1-2, with D hard to call. The V end was cut by 3 bases, the J end by 8 bases, with 10 bases between. The CDR3 has 12 residues. The CDR3 is CASSFEGTGYTF. The CDR3 nucleotides read TGTGCCAGCAGTTTCGAAGGTACCGGCTACACCTTC.

This clonotype showed up just a few times. The rearrangement uses TRBV11-2 and TRBJ2-5; 9 positions match TRBD1. This CDR3 spans 15 amino acids. The ends lost 5 bases at V and 5 bases at J; junction bases unmatched: 9. Germline V gives CDR1 SGHAT, CDR2 FQNNGV. The CDR3 DNA reads as TGTGCCAGCAGCCCCACGGGACAGGGTGGGGAGACCCAGTACTTC. The encoded protein is CASSPTGQGGETQYF.

The CDR3 DNA sequence: TGCAGTGCTTCCGGGACTAGAGGGGCGTTGGAGCAGTACTTC. Translated, it gives CSASGTRGALEQYF. The chain recombines TRBV20-1 with TRBJ2-5, with 8 positions matching TRBD2. The CDR3 runs to 14 residues. Germline CDR1 is DFQATT and CDR2 is SNEGSKA (reference sequence). The ends lost 5 bases at V and 11 bases at J; junction bases unmatched: 16.

The V and J genes are TRBV29-1 and TRBJ1-1; no reliable D call. The CDR3 loop spans 14 amino acids. Between the trimmed V and J ends, which lost 7 bases and 0 bases, there was a span of 15 bases. Germline V gene lookup returns CDR1 SQVTM and CDR2 ANQGSEA. This CDR3 reads CSASGRFMNTEAFF. The CDR3 region has the DNA TGCAGCGCCTCGGGCAGGTTCATGAACACTGAAGCTTTCTTT.

This clonotype was counted a single time. This may be a read error: a much more frequent sequence differs by one nucleotide. This rearrangement joins TRBV12-5 to TRBJ2-1; D may be TRBD1 or TRBD2 (5 bases each). Germline V gene sequence: CDR1 LGHNT, CDR2 FRNRAP. This CDR3 is 17 amino acids long. Trimming took 0 bases from V and 4 from J, leaving 16 bases between them. This CDR3 reads CASGLVLGPETYNEQFF. CDR3 bases: TGTGCTAGTGGTTTGGTCCTGGGACCAGAGACTTACAATGAGCAGTTCTTC.

The chain carries TRBV6-1 and TRBJ2-1; 12 nucleotides agree with TRBD2. Germline CDR1 MNHNS, CDR2 SASEGT. With 3 bases clipped from V and 7 bases from J, the junction kept 4 bases outside the gene matches. CDR3 size: 15 residues. The CDR3 here is CASSEGTSGRNEQFF. CDR3 coding DNA: TGTGCCAGCAGTGAGGGGACTAGCGGGCGAAATGAGCAGTTCTTC.

This clonotype was observed many times. The chain joins TRBV11-2 to TRBJ2-3; D is undetermined. The CDR3 runs to 14 residues. Germline values: CDR1 SGHAT, CDR2 FQNNGV. V was shortened by 0 bases and J by 6 bases, with 10 bases between the two germline ends. CDR3: CASSLDAGRDTQYF. The DNA for the CDR3 is TGTGCCAGCAGCTTAGACGCCGGTAGGGATACGCAGTATTTT.